This T cell receptor (beta chain) was found in a study of cytomegalovirus exposure and HLA in healthy donors. General study points: As a later analysis revealed, the rate of TCR association differed by HLA locus, with DRB1 most and HLA-C fewest. Cytomegalovirus association was assigned to about 150 TCR beta chains. Apparent HLA restriction characterized most CMV-associated TCR beta chains in a later analysis. Versus the 666-donor mean, an Asian-associated ancestry cluster reportedly showed fewer N-insertions in a later analysis.

The study ran its PCR with 60 Vbeta and 13 Jbeta primers. Libraries were prepared by immunoSEQ multiplex PCR; TCRdb keeps only in-frame clonotypes and omits some of them. The repertoire holds approximately 150,000 clones, with over 60% as singletons. The CDR3 extends over 17 amino acids. The germline V gene encodes CDR1 SEHNR and CDR2 FQNEAQ (reference sequence). As concerns this clone: What it recognizes is unknown. At one boundary the junction diverges from the germline segment, which might be a read error.

The source of this sequence is a male donor in good health and CMV-seronegative. Material: PBMCs. J is TRBJ2-3 and V is TRBV7-9; TRBD2 agrees at 8 bases. CDR3 DNA sequence: TGTTCCAGCAGCTTCACGGAACGGACTAGCCAGGGAGATACGCAGTATTTT. This encodes CSSSFTERTSQGDTQYF.